This T cell receptor beta chain was found in a study of T-cell reconstitution after alpha-beta-depleted transplantation in children. In the case of this clonotype: Its target is not known.

Trimming left V 4 bases short and J 10 bases short, with 16 bases between. The germline gives CDR1 DFQATT, CDR2 SNEGSKA (reference sequence). The CDR3 runs to 12 residues. Molecular barcoding with unique molecular identifiers was used for the TCRbeta library. TCRdb independently ran MiXCR on the PCR reads; one entry per CDR3 protein. Found here are 450,000 to 700,000 distinct CDR3 sequences, 20% to 30% of them singletons; the top ten hold around a third. Study-wide points: Certain patients had high TCRbeta diversity at day 60, and it came from recipient T cells and thymic progenitors that survived. Several hundred graft clones that had expanded were reportedly the source of alpha-beta T cells about two months after transplant. T cells produced anew were the main source of T-cell counts and diversity one year after transplant.

This chain connects TRBV20-1 to TRBJ1-1; the D gene is possibly TRBD1 (6 bases). Sequencing used PBMCs, obtained before TCRalphabeta/CD19-depleted stem cell transplant. This TCR was sampled from a boy under two years old with Wiskott-Aldrich syndrome, due to receive a stem cell transplant. CDR3 in DNA: TGCAGTGCTAAACGGGGGGCAGAAGTAGCTTTCTTT. This translates into CSAKRGAEVAFF.